This paragraph covers one TCR beta chain sequence. What it binds is unknown. This sample is part of a study of graft-versus-host responses after intestinal transplantation. Study summary: Anti-thymocyte globulin served as induction for all recipients, who then took tacrolimus and steroids for about three years.

Study-level points and caveats: Among recipient marrow samples, GvH clones were found; some appeared first in ileum or blood.

Repertoires were generated with immunoSEQ multiplex PCR, while TCRdb's copy carries only in-frame clones and drops some. The table has some 93,000 clones, 90% to 95% seen once. Losses at the gene ends were 7 bases for V and 2 bases for J; bases not matched to a gene: 4. This CDR3 is 13 amino acids long. Germline lookup yields CDR1 SQVTM and CDR2 ANQGSEA. The rearrangement joins TRBV29-1 to TRBJ1-1; TRBD1 matches 10 bases. The source of this sequence is a human donor who received an intestinal transplant. The sequenced sample was unstimulated CD8+ T cells sorted from spleen or lymph node cells, obtained before intestinal transplant. The CDR3 coding sequence is TGCAGCGCCTGGGACAGGGGCAACACTGAAGCTTTCTTT. Translation: CSAWDRGNTEAFF.